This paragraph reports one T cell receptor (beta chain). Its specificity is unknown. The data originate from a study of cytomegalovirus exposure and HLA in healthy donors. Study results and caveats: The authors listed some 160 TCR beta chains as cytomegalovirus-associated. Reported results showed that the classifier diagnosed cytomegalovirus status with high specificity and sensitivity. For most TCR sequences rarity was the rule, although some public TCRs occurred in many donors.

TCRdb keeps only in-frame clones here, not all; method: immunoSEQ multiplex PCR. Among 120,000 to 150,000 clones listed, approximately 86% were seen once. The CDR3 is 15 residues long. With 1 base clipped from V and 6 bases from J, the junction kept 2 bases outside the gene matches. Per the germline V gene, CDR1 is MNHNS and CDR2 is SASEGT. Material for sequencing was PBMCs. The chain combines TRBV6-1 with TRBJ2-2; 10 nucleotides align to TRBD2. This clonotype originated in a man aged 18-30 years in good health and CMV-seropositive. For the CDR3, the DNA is TGTGCCAGCAGTGAAGACAGCGGGGGGGCCGGGGAGCTGTTTTTT. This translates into CASSEDSGGAGELFF.